This T cell receptor (beta chain) emerged from a study of T cell changes during pregnancy in multiple sclerosis. TCRdb's table, derived via immunoSEQ multiplex PCR, lists solely in-frame clones and lacks some. The table lists around 70,000 clones, just under 95% of them singletons, with around 2% in the top ten. V lost 6 bases, J lost 7 bases, and 12 bases stayed unmatched. Germline V gives CDR1 SQVTM, CDR2 ANQGSEA. The CDR3 consists of 15 residues. The source of this sequence is a female donor with multiple sclerosis, enrolled in a pregnancy study. The specimen comprised peripheral blood, sampled in the second trimester of pregnancy. The V gene is TRBV29-1, the J gene TRBJ2-1; 10 bases line up with TRBD2. The CDR3: CSVPKAGGPGNEQFF. The CDR3 DNA is TGCAGCGTCCCAAAAGCGGGGGGGCCGGGAAATGAGCAGTTCTTC.